A selection of T cell receptor beta chains follows, all from one sample in a study of Ad26.COV2.S vaccination and SARS-CoV-2 variants. Here immunoSEQ multiplex PCR was the method, and the copy in TCRdb shows in-frame clones only, minus some. The table lists approximately 280,000 clones, roughly 86% of them singletons. The sample was peripheral blood, taken in a trial of Ad26.COV2.S vaccine versus placebo. The source is a person aged 18-65 years who received the Ad26.COV2.S COVID-19 vaccine or a placebo. The CDR3 runs from the conserved cysteine through the conserved F or W. D genes are given only for firm matches. Expanded clones get a size class; other rows say once, few or many, or leave the size out.

TRBV4-2	-	-	TRBJ1-5	TGTGCCAGCAGCCAAGATAACGGACACAATCAGCCCCAGCATTTT	CASSQDNGHNQPQHF
TRBV28	-	-	TRBJ1-2	TGTGCCAGCAGCATATCCACGAACTATGGCTACACCTTC	CASSISTNYGYTF
TRBV18	-	-	TRBJ2-1	TGTGCCAGCTCACCCCGGACTATCGGGGAGACGATGCACAATGAGCAGTTCTTC	CASSPRTIGETMHNEQFF
TRBV19	-	TRBD1	TRBJ1-6	TGTGCCAGGACAAGGGCAGGGGGCTGTTCACCCCTCCACTTT	CARTRAGGCSPLHF
TRBV7-2	-	-	TRBJ1-5	TGTGCCAGCAGCACAAGTCCTACCACCATCCATCAGCCCCAGCATTTT	CASSTSPTTIHQPQHF
TRBV5-4	-	TRBD2	TRBJ2-4	TGTGCCAGCAGCTTGGAGGCGGGAGGGGGTCAAAACATTCAGTACTTC	CASSLEAGGGQNIQYF
TRBV11-2	-	-	TRBJ1-1	TGTGCCAGCAGGTCATCCGGGGGCAAGAACACTGAAGCTTTCTTT	CASRSSGGKNTEAFF
TRBV10-3	-	TRBD2	TRBJ2-7	TGTGCCATCAGGCCCGGGACTAGCGGTTACGAGCAGTACTTC	CAIRPGTSGYEQYF
TRBV7-9	-	-	TRBJ2-4	TGTGCCAGCAGTTCTAGGTTTCTAGCCAAAAACATTCAGTACTTC	CASSSRFLAKNIQYF
TRBV15	-	TRBD2	TRBJ2-5	TGTGCCACCAGCGTCCCCGGCGGGCTAGCGGGGGGAGGGGAGACCCAGTACTTC	CATSVPGGLAGGGETQYF
TRBV7-2	-	-	TRBJ1-1	TGTGCCAGCAGCTTCCAGGGTCTGAACACTGAAGCTTTCTTT	CASSFQGLNTEAFF
TRBV7-6	-	TRBD2	TRBJ2-1	TGTGCCAGCAGCTCGCGGACTAGTGGGTACAATGAGCAGTTCTTC	CASSSRTSGYNEQFF
TRBV5-1	-	TRBD2	TRBJ2-1	TGCGCCAGCAGTCCGTCTAGCGGAGGGACCTCCTACAATGAGCAGTTCTTC	CASSPSSGGTSYNEQFF
TRBV2	-	-	TRBJ2-7	TGTGCCAGCAGTGAACCCCAAACCTACGAGCAGTACTTC	CASSEPQTYEQYF
TRBV27	-	-	TRBJ2-7	TGTGCCAGCAGCCTCGGACCCCAATACGAGCAGTACTTC	CASSLGPQYEQYF
TRBV19	few	-	TRBJ1-5	TGTGCCACCCAGGACGTAGACAATCAGCCCCAGCATTTT	CATQDVDNQPQHF
TRBV5-3	once	-	TRBJ2-7	TGTGCCAGAAGCCGGGGACCCCAGGTGTCCTACGAGCAGTACTTC	CARSRGPQVSYEQYF
TRBV4-1	-	-	TRBJ2-5	TGCGCCAGCAGCCACGCCACAGGAGGGGAGACCCAGTACTTC	CASSHATGGETQYF
TRBV7-9	-	-	TRBJ2-3	TGTGCCAGCAGCCCAGGCACAGATACGCAGTATTTT	CASSPGTDTQYF
TRBV6-6	-	-	TRBJ2-4	TGTGCCAGCAGTTCAACCGACAGCCGGAAGAACTTC	CASSSTDSRKNF
TRBV7-9	few	-	TRBJ1-5	TGTGCCAGCAGCTTAGACGGGAATCAGCCCCAGCATTTT	CASSLDGNQPQHF
TRBV7-3	once	TRBD2	TRBJ2-1	TGTGCCAGCAGCTTATTGGCGGGGGGATCTGTTGAGCAGTTCTTC	CASSLLAGGSVEQFF
TRBV5-1	-	TRBD2	TRBJ2-5	TGCGCCAGCAGCATGACTAGCGGGATCGGAGAGACCCAGTACTTC	CASSMTSGIGETQYF
TRBV19	-	-	TRBJ2-2	TGTGCCAGTAGCCTCATTGGTGACACCGGGGAGCTGTTTTTT	CASSLIGDTGELFF
TRBV7-9	-	-	TRBJ2-5	TGTGCCAGCAGCTTAGTCACTAGCTGGGAGACCCAGTACTTC	CASSLVTSWETQYF
TRBV19	-	-	TRBJ1-4	TGTGCCAGTAGTCTCCAGACCGGGCAAGGTGAAAAACTGTTTTTT	CASSLQTGQGEKLFF
TRBV28	-	TRBD2	TRBJ2-7	TGTGCCAGCTTGGCGGGAGCCTCCTACGAGCAGTACTTC	CASLAGASYEQYF
TRBV11-2	-	TRBD1	TRBJ1-1	TGTGCCAGCAGACGAGGGGGCTATTACGCTGAAGCTTTCTTT	CASRRGGYYAEAFF
TRBV7-6	-	TRBD1	TRBJ1-4	TGTGCCAGCAGCTTAGGCTTGACAGGGAGTCCTAATGAAAAACTGTTTTTT	CASSLGLTGSPNEKLFF
TRBV5-6	-	-	TRBJ1-1	TGTGCCAGCAGCTTGCTAGAGGCCAACACTGAAGCTTTCTTT	CASSLLEANTEAFF
TRBV14	-	-	TRBJ2-7	TGTGCCAGCAGCCAAGGTCTTGGGGGCAGTTCATACGAGCAGTACTTC	CASSQGLGGSSYEQYF
TRBV6-5	-	-	TRBJ1-2	TGTGCCAGCAGTTGGACGGGGGGACTCTATGGCTACACCTTC	CASSWTGGLYGYTF
TRBV2	-	TRBD1	TRBJ1-2	TGTGCCAGCAGCGATACAGGGGGTTCCGCTGGCTACACCTTC	CASSDTGGSAGYTF
TRBV19	-	-	TRBJ2-3	TGTGCCAGTAGTACCCAGGACCGACCCACAGATACGCAGTATTTT	CASSTQDRPTDTQYF
TRBV7-2	few	TRBD2	TRBJ2-7	TGTGCCAGCGCTCTTGGGCTAGCGGGAGCCGAGCAGTACTTC	CASALGLAGAEQYF
TRBV3-1/TRBV3-2	-	-	TRBJ1-4	TGTGCCAGCAGCTGGGGTGCAACTAATGAAAAACTGTTTTTT	CASSWGATNEKLFF
TRBV30	-	-	TRBJ2-5	TGTGCCTGGAGAGGGGGGCCGGAGGTGGGTGCCCAAGAGACCCAGTACTTC	CAWRGGPEVGAQETQYF
TRBV18	-	-	TRBJ1-5	TGTGCCAGCTCACGAGAGAATCAGCCCCAGCATTTT	CASSRENQPQHF
TRBV7-2	-	-	TRBJ1-1	TGTGCCAGCAGCTTAGGGGTACAGGGGAACACTGAAGCTTTCTTT	CASSLGVQGNTEAFF
TRBV7-4	-	TRBD2	TRBJ2-7	TGTGCCAGCAGCGCAATCCGACTAGCGGGGGCACCCTGCGAGCAGTACTTC	CASSAIRLAGAPCEQYF
TRBV15	once	-	TRBJ1-1	TGTGCCACCAGCAGAGGGGCGATAGAGTACACTGAAGCTTTCTTT	CATSRGAIEYTEAFF
TRBV9	-	-	TRBJ1-2	TGTGCCAGCAGCGTATCACCCACCAAACAGACTAACTATGGCTACACCTTC	CASSVSPTKQTNYGYTF
TRBV5-1	-	TRBD2	TRBJ2-3	TGCGCCAGCAGCTTGGGACTAGCGGACACAGATACGCAGTATTTT	CASSLGLADTDTQYF
TRBV30	-	-	TRBJ1-4	TGTGCCTGGAGTGTACGGGTGGGGGAAAAACTGTTTTTT	CAWSVRVGEKLFF
TRBV4-1	-	-	TRBJ1-2	TGCGCCAGCAGCCAAGACCGATGGGGCTCCAAAAGGTCTGGCTACACCTTC	CASSQDRWGSKRSGYTF
TRBV4-3	-	-	TRBJ1-2	TGCGCCAGCAGCCAAGTGGTGACAGCTAACTATGGCTACACCTTC	CASSQVVTANYGYTF
TRBV4-3	-	-	TRBJ1-2	TGCGCCAGCAGCCAGGGGGACATTAACTATGGCTACACCTTC	CASSQGDINYGYTF
TRBV27	-	-	TRBJ1-5	TGTGCCAGCAGGGCGTCCCGGGGGGGGATTAGCAATCAGCCCCAGCATTTT	CASRASRGGISNQPQHF
TRBV10-3	-	TRBD1	TRBJ1-3	TGTGCCATCAGACCCACCGGGACAGGAGATTTCTCTGGAAACACCATATATTTT	CAIRPTGTGDFSGNTIYF